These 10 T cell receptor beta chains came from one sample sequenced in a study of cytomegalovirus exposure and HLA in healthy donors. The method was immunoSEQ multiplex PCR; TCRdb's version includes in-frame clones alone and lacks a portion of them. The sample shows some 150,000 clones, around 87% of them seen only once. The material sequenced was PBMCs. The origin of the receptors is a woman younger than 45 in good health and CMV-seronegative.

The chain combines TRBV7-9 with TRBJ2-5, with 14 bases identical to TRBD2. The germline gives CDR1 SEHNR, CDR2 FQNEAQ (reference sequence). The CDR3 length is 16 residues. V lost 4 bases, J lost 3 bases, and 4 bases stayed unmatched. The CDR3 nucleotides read TGTGCCAGCAGCTCCCGACTAGCGGGGGGGGAAGAGACCCAGTACTTC. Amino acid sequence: CASSSRLAGGEETQYF.

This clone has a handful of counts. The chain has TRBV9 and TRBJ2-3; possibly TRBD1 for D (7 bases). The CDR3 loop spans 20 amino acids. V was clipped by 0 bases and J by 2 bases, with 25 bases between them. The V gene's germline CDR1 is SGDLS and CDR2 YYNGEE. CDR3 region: CASSVGPGGFMASATDTQYF. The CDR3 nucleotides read TGTGCCAGCAGCGTAGGACCAGGGGGTTTTATGGCTAGCGCCACAGATACGCAGTATTTT.

CDR3 in amino acids: CASSPLTGGVGTNEKLFF. The CDR3 region has the DNA TGTGCCAGCTCACCACTGACAGGGGGCGTAGGAACTAATGAAAAACTGTTTTTT. The rearrangement links TRBV18 to TRBJ1-4; 10 positions match TRBD1. Germline lookup yields CDR1 KGHSH and CDR2 LQKENI. The CDR3 has 18 residues. V lost 1 base, J lost 1 base, and 6 bases stayed unmatched.

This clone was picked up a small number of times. As DNA, the CDR3 is TGTGCCAGCTCACCCCCGACAGTTTCGTCTAACTATGGCTACACCTTC. Its translation: CASSPPTVSSNYGYTF. The V and J genes are TRBV18 and TRBJ1-2; a weak D match, TRBD1 (5 bases). The CDR3 runs 16 residues. Germline V gene sequence: CDR1 KGHSH, CDR2 LQKENI. Trimming left V 3 bases short and J 0 bases short, with 14 bases between.

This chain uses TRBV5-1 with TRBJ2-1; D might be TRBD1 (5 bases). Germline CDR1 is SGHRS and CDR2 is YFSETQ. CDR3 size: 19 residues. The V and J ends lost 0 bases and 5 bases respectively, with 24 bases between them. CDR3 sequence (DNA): TGCGCCAGCAGCTTGGCCAGTTTTACTCCTAGGGGCTGGAACAATGAGCAGTTCTTC. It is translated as CASSLASFTPRGWNNEQFF.

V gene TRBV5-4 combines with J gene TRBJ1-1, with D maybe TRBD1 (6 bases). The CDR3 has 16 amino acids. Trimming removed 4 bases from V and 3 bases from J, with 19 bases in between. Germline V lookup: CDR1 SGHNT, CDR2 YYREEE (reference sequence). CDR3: CASSPGHTLRDTEAFF. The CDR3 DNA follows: TGTGCCAGCAGCCCGGGACACACGTTGAGGGACACTGAAGCTTTCTTT. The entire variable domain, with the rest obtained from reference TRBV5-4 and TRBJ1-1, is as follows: ETGVTQSPTHLIKTRGQQVTLRCSSQSGHNTVSWYQQALGQGPQFIFQYYREEENGRGNFPPRFSGLQFPNYSSELNVNALELDDSALYLCASSPGHTLRDTEAFFGQGTRLTVV.

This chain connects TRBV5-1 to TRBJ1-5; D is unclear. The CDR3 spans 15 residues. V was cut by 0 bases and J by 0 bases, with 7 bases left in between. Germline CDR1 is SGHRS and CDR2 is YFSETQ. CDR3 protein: CASSLVFGSNQPQHF. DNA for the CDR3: TGCGCCAGCAGCTTGGTCTTCGGTAGCAATCAGCCCCAGCATTTT.

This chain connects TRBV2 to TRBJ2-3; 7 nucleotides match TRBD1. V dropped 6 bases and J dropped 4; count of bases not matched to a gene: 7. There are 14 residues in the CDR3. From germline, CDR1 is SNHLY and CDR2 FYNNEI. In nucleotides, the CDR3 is TGTGCCAGCAGAGAGGGGGCGCGGGCAGATACGCAGTATTTT. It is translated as CASREGARADTQYF.

The DNA for the CDR3 is TGTGCCAGCAGCTTTATGGGTATAGGAGGTATGGATGAGCAGTTCTTC. Translating gives CASSFMGIGGMDEQFF. The rearrangement links TRBV5-4 to TRBJ2-1; TRBD2 is a possible D gene (5 bases). The germline V gene encodes CDR1 SGHNT and CDR2 YYREEE (reference sequence). V dropped 2 bases and J dropped 8 bases, with 20 bases sitting between them. This CDR3 has 16 amino acids.

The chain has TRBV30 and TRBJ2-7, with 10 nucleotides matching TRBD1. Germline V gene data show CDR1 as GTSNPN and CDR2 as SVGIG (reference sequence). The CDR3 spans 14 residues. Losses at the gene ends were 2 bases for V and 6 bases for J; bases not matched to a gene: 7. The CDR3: CAWSLGTGDFEQYF. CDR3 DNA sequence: TGTGCCTGGAGTTTAGGGACAGGGGATTTCGAGCAGTACTTC.